The rows below give T cell receptor beta chains drawn from one sample of a study of blood T cell repertoires in COVID-19. Some clones are missing from TCRdb's copy, which holds only in-frame ones; the method was immunoSEQ multiplex PCR. The sample includes around 150,000 clones, 60% to 80% of them seen just once. Sequencing was carried out using PBMCs or T cells enriched from blood (not recorded which). The receptors originated from a woman between 50 and 59 years old who had recovered from COVID-19. Both conserved end residues are part of each CDR3. The D gene is left open where the match is weak. Clone size is not always given. Where it is, it says once, few, many or a class for expanded clones.

V	J	D	size	CDR3	DNA
TRBV24-1	TRBJ1-1	NA	NA	CATSDLSKEGAFF	TGTGCCACCAGTGACCTAAGTAAGGAGGGAGCTTTCTTT
TRBV19	TRBJ1-5	NA	many	CASSLQISNQPQHF	TGTGCCAGTAGCTTACAGATTAGCAATCAGCCCCAGCATTTT
TRBV9	TRBJ2-7	NA	NA	CASSVDWGGTGEQYF	TGTGCCAGCAGCGTAGATTGGGGCGGGACGGGAGAGCAGTACTTC
TRBV11-3	TRBJ2-5	TRBD2	NA	CASSPRSSGWYQETQYF	TGTGCCAGCAGCCCCCGAAGTAGCGGGTGGTACCAAGAGACCCAGTACTTC
TRBV19	TRBJ1-5	NA	NA	CASNTGPNQPQHF	TGTGCCAGTAACACAGGTCCCAATCAGCCCCAGCATTTT
TRBV6-2/TRBV6-3	TRBJ1-6	TRBD1	NA	CASSQRRGSNSPLHF	TGTGCCAGCAGTCAGCGCAGGGGGTCGAATTCACCCCTCCACTTT
TRBV2	TRBJ2-1	TRBD2	once	CASSVRALAGGYNEQFF	TGTGCCAGCAGTGTACGAGCACTAGCGGGAGGGTACAATGAGCAGTTCTTC
TRBV30	TRBJ2-1	TRBD2	medium-sized	CAWGTSGNEQFF	TGTGCCTGGGGGACTAGCGGTAATGAGCAGTTCTTC
TRBV6-5	TRBJ2-7	TRBD1	NA	CASSYSRGQGNEQYF	TGTGCCAGCAGTTACTCGAGAGGACAGGGGAACGAGCAGTACTTC
TRBV10-3	TRBJ1-5	NA	NA	CATGVASQPQHF	TGTGCCACGGGTGTAGCGAGCCAGCCCCAGCATTTT
TRBV7-9	TRBJ2-5	NA	NA	CASSLFSVETQYF	TGTGCCAGCAGCTTATTCAGCGTAGAGACCCAGTACTTC
TRBV19	TRBJ2-3	TRBD2	once	CASSKTSGRADTQYF	TGTGCCAGTAGTAAGACTAGCGGGAGGGCAGATACGCAGTATTTT
TRBV9	TRBJ2-7	TRBD2	NA	CASSVDGTSIEQYF	TGTGCCAGCAGCGTAGACGGGACTAGTATTGAGCAGTACTTC
TRBV19	TRBJ1-1	TRBD1	NA	CASSTGENTEAFF	TGTGCCAGTAGCACAGGGGAGAACACTGAAGCTTTCTTT
TRBV9	TRBJ1-1	TRBD1	NA	CASSGRDSRPEAFF	TGTGCCAGCAGCGGAAGGGACAGCCGCCCTGAAGCTTTCTTT
TRBV30	TRBJ2-7	NA	few	CAWSAPAPYEQYF	TGTGCCTGGAGTGCCCCTGCGCCGTACGAGCAGTACTTC
TRBV25-1	TRBJ1-4	NA	NA	CASSESGGTNEKLFF	TGTGCCAGCAGTGAATCCGGGGGAACTAATGAAAAACTGTTTTTT
TRBV5-1	TRBJ2-5	NA	NA	CASSLAILETQYF	TGCGCCAGCAGCTTAGCGATACTGGAGACCCAGTACTTC
TRBV30	TRBJ1-1	NA	NA	CAWSLLEGTEAFF	TGTGCCTGGAGCCTACTAGAGGGTACTGAAGCTTTCTTT
TRBV27	TRBJ2-3	NA	NA	CASSSIAPDTQYF	TGTGCCAGCAGTTCAATAGCCCCAGATACGCAGTATTTT
TRBV28	TRBJ2-3	NA	NA	CASSLSLADLSTDTQYF	TGTGCCAGTAGTTTATCCTTAGCGGACTTAAGCACAGATACGCAGTATTTT
TRBV7-3	TRBJ2-3	NA	few	CASSLAATDTQYF	TGTGCCAGCAGCTTAGCGGCCACAGATACGCAGTATTTT
TRBV9	TRBJ1-5	TRBD1	NA	CASSAGGGNQPQHF	TGTGCCAGCAGCGCAGGGGGAGGTAATCAGCCCCAGCATTTT
TRBV12-3/TRBV12-4	TRBJ1-5	NA	NA	CASKGGGNQPQHF	TGTGCCAGCAAGGGCGGGGGCAATCAGCCCCAGCATTTT
TRBV5-1	TRBJ1-3	NA	NA	CASSATVSSGNTIYF	TGCGCCAGCAGCGCGACAGTTTCCTCTGGAAACACCATATATTTT
TRBV6-2/TRBV6-3	TRBJ2-3	TRBD2	NA	CASSSSSGRPPLQYF	TGTGCCAGCAGTTCTTCTAGCGGGAGGCCGCCTCTGCAGTATTTT
TRBV10-3	TRBJ1-1	NA	NA	CAISAADSQNTEAFF	TGTGCCATCAGTGCCGCGGACAGCCAAAACACTGAAGCTTTCTTT
TRBV12-3/TRBV12-4	TRBJ2-2	NA	few	CASSDFTTGELFF	TGTGCCAGCAGTGACTTTACCACCGGGGAGCTGTTTTTT
TRBV2	TRBJ2-5	NA	NA	CASSELASRGTQYF	TGTGCCAGCAGTGAACTGGCCAGCCGAGGGACCCAGTACTTC
TRBV3-1/TRBV3-2	TRBJ1-3	NA	NA	CASSQGGPGSSGNTIYF	TGTGCCAGCAGCCAAGGGGGCCCGGGTAGCTCTGGAAACACCATATATTTT
TRBV9	TRBJ2-5	NA	few	CASSVASMGRGQETQYF	TGTGCCAGCAGCGTAGCGTCGATGGGCAGGGGCCAAGAGACCCAGTACTTC
TRBV19	TRBJ2-5	TRBD1	few	CASSRSLGQGIETQYF	TGTGCCAGTAGTAGGAGTCTGGGACAGGGTATTGAGACCCAGTACTTC
TRBV27	TRBJ2-1	TRBD1	NA	CASSFEDRSYNEQFF	TGTGCCAGCAGTTTCGAGGACAGGAGTTACAATGAGCAGTTCTTC
TRBV9	TRBJ1-1	NA	NA	CASSVGGRNTEAFF	TGTGCCAGCAGCGTAGGTGGCAGGAACACTGAAGCTTTCTTT
TRBV6-5	TRBJ1-5	NA	NA	CASSREPVNGQPQHF	TGTGCCAGCAGCCGGGAGCCGGTAAACGGTCAGCCCCAGCATTTT
TRBV5-1	TRBJ2-2	TRBD1	NA	CASELDRAGTGELFF	TGCGCCAGCGAACTGGACAGGGCGGGCACCGGGGAGCTGTTTTTT
TRBV28	TRBJ1-5	NA	once	CASRTDSRIQPQHF	TGTGCCAGCAGGACCGACAGCCGTATACAACCCCAGCATTTT
TRBV11-2	TRBJ2-2	TRBD1	NA	CASSAPGQHTGELFF	TGTGCCAGCAGCGCCCCGGGACAGCACACCGGGGAGCTGTTTTTT
TRBV11-3	TRBJ2-3	TRBD2	few	CASSNKGLAGTDTQYF	TGTGCCAGCAGCAATAAAGGACTAGCGGGCACAGATACGCAGTATTTT
TRBV7-9	TRBJ1-2	NA	NA	CASSPRYGGNYGYTF	TGTGCCAGCAGCCCGAGGTATGGGGGCAACTATGGCTACACCTTC
TRBV29-1	TRBJ2-7	TRBD2	NA	CSVGLAGGHEQYF	TGCAGCGTCGGACTAGCGGGAGGCCACGAGCAGTACTTC
TRBV10-2	TRBJ2-7	NA	NA	CASSESQDTRYEQYF	TGCGCCAGCAGTGAGTCGCAGGACACTCGCTACGAGCAGTACTTC
TRBV28	TRBJ1-2	NA	few	CASSSGYGYTF	TGTGCCAGCAGTTCCGGTTATGGCTACACCTTC
TRBV20-1	TRBJ1-1	NA	once	CSATPEVSAFF	TGCAGTGCTACTCCGGAGGTCTCGGCTTTCTTT
TRBV27	TRBJ1-2	NA	few	CASSYTVGREYGYTF	TGTGCCAGCAGTTATACCGTAGGCAGGGAATATGGCTACACCTTC
TRBV27	TRBJ2-4	NA	NA	CASSARMAKNIQYF	TGTGCCAGCAGCGCCAGGATGGCCAAAAACATTCAGTACTTC
TRBV11-3	TRBJ1-6	NA	NA	CASSLGRGQVNSPLHF	TGTGCCAGCAGCTTAGGCAGGGGTCAGGTGAATTCACCCCTCCACTTT
TRBV7-2	TRBJ2-7	TRBD1	NA	CASSFTTGGEYEQYF	TGTGCCAGCAGCTTTACGACAGGGGGCGAGTACGAGCAGTACTTC
TRBV25-1	TRBJ2-5	TRBD1	few	CASGWDRGETQYF	TGTGCCAGCGGATGGGACAGAGGGGAGACCCAGTACTTC
TRBV12-5	TRBJ2-3	NA	NA	CASGRGLPGEADTQYF	TGTGCTAGTGGTCGGGGACTGCCGGGCGAGGCAGATACGCAGTATTTT
TRBV7-2	TRBJ1-5	TRBD1	once	CASSVGQGARGNQPQHF	TGTGCCAGCAGCGTGGGACAGGGGGCGCGAGGCAATCAGCCCCAGCATTTT
TRBV28	TRBJ2-6	TRBD1	NA	CASTQNRGFSGANVLTF	TGTGCCAGCACCCAAAACAGGGGTTTCTCTGGGGCCAACGTCCTGACTTTC
TRBV19	TRBJ1-1	NA	few	CASTRTLGTEAFF	TGTGCCAGTACCCGGACTCTGGGGACTGAAGCTTTCTTT